Listed below are T cell receptor beta chains from one sample, sequenced in a study of cytomegalovirus exposure and HLA in healthy donors. Only in-frame clones appear in the TCRdb table, and some are missing; sequencing was by immunoSEQ multiplex PCR. The sample consists of about 59,000 clones, 65% to 90% of them appearing once. Sequencing used PBMCs. The source of these receptors is a human donor in good health. The CDR3 runs from the conserved cysteine through the conserved F or W. Fields, in order: CDR3 DNA, CDR3 protein, clone size, J gene, D gene, V gene. The D gene is left open where the match is weak. Clone size appears in some rows only: once, few, many, or a class for an expanded clone.

CDR3nt: TGTGCCAGCAGCTTGGACGTGACAGGGGTAGCTTTCTTT; CDR3aa: CASSLDVTGVAFF; abundance: .; j_gene: TRBJ1-1; d_gene: TRBD1; v_gene: TRBV7-2
CDR3nt: TGTTCCAGCAGCTTATTGGACAGGGGTTCGCATGGCTACACCTTC; CDR3aa: CSSSLLDRGSHGYTF; abundance: .; j_gene: TRBJ1-2; d_gene: TRBD1; v_gene: TRBV7-9
CDR3nt: TGTGCCAGCAGCTACCGATCGGACAGGTCAAACACTGAAGCTTTCTTT; CDR3aa: CASSYRSDRSNTEAFF; abundance: .; j_gene: TRBJ1-1; d_gene: TRBD1; v_gene: TRBV7-2
CDR3nt: TGTGCCAGCAGCCACGACGGGGATCGATTCGGGACTAGCGGCCTTAACACAGATACGCAGTATTTT; CDR3aa: CASSHDGDRFGTSGLNTDTQYF; abundance: .; j_gene: TRBJ2-3; d_gene: TRBD2; v_gene: TRBV7-8
CDR3nt: TGTGCCAGCTCACCAGGTCAGGGGGTTGAAGCTTTCTTT; CDR3aa: CASSPGQGVEAFF; abundance: once; j_gene: TRBJ1-1; d_gene: TRBD1; v_gene: TRBV18
CDR3nt: TGTGCCAGCAGCTCGGACAGGGCGAGTAATGAAAAACTGTTTTTT; CDR3aa: CASSSDRASNEKLFF; abundance: .; j_gene: TRBJ1-4; d_gene: TRBD1; v_gene: TRBV7-2
CDR3nt: TGTGCCAGCGTCGGTTCCCCAGGGAACACTGAAGCTTTCTTT; CDR3aa: CASVGSPGNTEAFF; abundance: .; j_gene: TRBJ1-1; d_gene: .; v_gene: TRBV6-1
CDR3nt: TGTGCCAGCAGTACCCGGGGAGGGGCCTCGATTGAAGCTTTCTTT; CDR3aa: CASSTRGGASIEAFF; abundance: .; j_gene: TRBJ1-1; d_gene: .; v_gene: TRBV28
CDR3nt: TGTGCCAGCAGCCAAGGGACAGGGGCCCAAGAGACCCAGTACTTC; CDR3aa: CASSQGTGAQETQYF; abundance: .; j_gene: TRBJ2-5; d_gene: TRBD1; v_gene: TRBV7-9
CDR3nt: TGTGCCAGTAGTATATCGTCCGCGACAGCCTTTACCACAGATACGCAGTATTTT; CDR3aa: CASSISSATAFTTDTQYF; abundance: once; j_gene: TRBJ2-3; d_gene: .; v_gene: TRBV19
CDR3nt: TGTGCCAGCAGTTTGATGTCTAGCGGGAGGTCGGGGGAGCTGTTTTTT; CDR3aa: CASSLMSSGRSGELFF; abundance: .; j_gene: TRBJ2-2; d_gene: TRBD2; v_gene: TRBV27
CDR3nt: TGTGCCAGCAGTTCCACCCTACAGGTCTACACTGAAGCTTTCTTT; CDR3aa: CASSSTLQVYTEAFF; abundance: .; j_gene: TRBJ1-1; d_gene: .; v_gene: TRBV28
CDR3nt: TGTGCCAGCAGATTAGGGCGCAGGGGTGGGTACGAGCAGTACTTC; CDR3aa: CASRLGRRGGYEQYF; abundance: .; j_gene: TRBJ2-7; d_gene: .; v_gene: TRBV28
CDR3nt: TGTGCCATTTCGAGCGAAACCCAAGAGACCCAGTACTTC; CDR3aa: CAISSETQETQYF; abundance: once; j_gene: TRBJ2-5; d_gene: .; v_gene: TRBV5-4
CDR3nt: TGTGCCAGCAGTTCACAGGGGATCTCAACTAATGAAAAACTGTTTTTT; CDR3aa: CASSSQGISTNEKLFF; abundance: .; j_gene: TRBJ1-4; d_gene: TRBD1; v_gene: TRBV28
CDR3nt: TGCGCCAGCAGCTTGGGGCCAAGTCCCTCTCTCTCCTACGAGCAGTACTTC; CDR3aa: CASSLGPSPSLSYEQYF; abundance: .; j_gene: TRBJ2-7; d_gene: .; v_gene: TRBV5-1
CDR3nt: TGTGCCAGCAGGGGGACTAGCGGGAGGCTAAGCTCCTACAATGAGCAGTTCTTC; CDR3aa: CASRGTSGRLSSYNEQFF; abundance: few; j_gene: TRBJ2-1; d_gene: TRBD2; v_gene: TRBV2
CDR3nt: TGCGCCAGCAGCTTGGTAACAGGGGTGTCGGGTTTGTACACTGAAGCTTTCTTT; CDR3aa: CASSLVTGVSGLYTEAFF; abundance: few; j_gene: TRBJ1-1; d_gene: TRBD1; v_gene: TRBV5-1
CDR3nt: TGTGCCAGCAGTTTATCCCGGACAGGGACGGAAGCTTTCTTT; CDR3aa: CASSLSRTGTEAFF; abundance: .; j_gene: TRBJ1-1; d_gene: TRBD1; v_gene: TRBV27
CDR3nt: TGCAGCGTTGTTGGACAGATCCAGACCCAGTACTTC; CDR3aa: CSVVGQIQTQYF; abundance: once; j_gene: TRBJ2-5; d_gene: .; v_gene: TRBV29-1
CDR3nt: TGTGCCAGCAGCCCCCGGTCAGGGGGTAATGAAAAACTGTTTTTT; CDR3aa: CASSPRSGGNEKLFF; abundance: .; j_gene: TRBJ1-4; d_gene: TRBD1; v_gene: TRBV2
CDR3nt: TGTGCCAGCAGCGGTAACCGGGACATCAGGGCCAACATTCAGTACTTC; CDR3aa: CASSGNRDIRANIQYF; abundance: once; j_gene: TRBJ2-4; d_gene: .; v_gene: TRBV7-9
CDR3nt: TGTGCCAGCAGCCCGGGACAGGTTGACAATGAGCAGTTCTTC; CDR3aa: CASSPGQVDNEQFF; abundance: .; j_gene: TRBJ2-1; d_gene: TRBD1; v_gene: TRBV7-3
CDR3nt: TGTGCCAGCAGCCCGAGGGGGCTAGCGGGAGTGGCTGGGGCCAACGTCCTGACTTTC; CDR3aa: CASSPRGLAGVAGANVLTF; abundance: .; j_gene: TRBJ2-6; d_gene: TRBD2; v_gene: TRBV7-8
CDR3nt: TGTGCCTGGAACCCCCCGACAGGGTGGTCCGGCGAGCAGTACTTC; CDR3aa: CAWNPPTGWSGEQYF; abundance: .; j_gene: TRBJ2-7; d_gene: TRBD1; v_gene: TRBV30
CDR3nt: TGTGCCAGCTCGTGGGCAGAAGAGACCCAGTACTTC; CDR3aa: CASSWAEETQYF; abundance: .; j_gene: TRBJ2-5; d_gene: .; v_gene: TRBV18
CDR3nt: TGTGCCAGCAGCCCTCACAATGAGCAGTTCTTC; CDR3aa: CASSPHNEQFF; abundance: .; j_gene: TRBJ2-1; d_gene: .; v_gene: TRBV11-2
CDR3nt: TGTGCCAGTAGTGTCAACAACTGGGGAGGTTGGACAGATACGCAGTATTTT; CDR3aa: CASSVNNWGGWTDTQYF; abundance: .; j_gene: TRBJ2-3; d_gene: .; v_gene: TRBV19
CDR3nt: TGTGCCAGCAGCGCTCAGACTAATAGCAATCAGCCCCAGCATTTT; CDR3aa: CASSAQTNSNQPQHF; abundance: few; j_gene: TRBJ1-5; d_gene: .; v_gene: TRBV6-1
CDR3nt: TGTGCCAGCAGCCAAGCGACTAGCGGGAGCGACGAGCAGTACTTC; CDR3aa: CASSQATSGSDEQYF; abundance: few; j_gene: TRBJ2-7; d_gene: TRBD2; v_gene: TRBV7-2
CDR3nt: TGTGCCAGTAACAATCGACTAGCGGGGACGAACACCGGGGAGCTGTTTTTT; CDR3aa: CASNNRLAGTNTGELFF; abundance: once; j_gene: TRBJ2-2; d_gene: TRBD2; v_gene: TRBV19
CDR3nt: TGTGCCAGCAGTGAAGCGACTAGCGGGGATACGCAGTATTTT; CDR3aa: CASSEATSGDTQYF; abundance: once; j_gene: TRBJ2-3; d_gene: TRBD2; v_gene: TRBV2
CDR3nt: TGTGCCAGCAGCTTAGCGGGGACAGCTTACAATGAGCAGTTCTTC; CDR3aa: CASSLAGTAYNEQFF; abundance: .; j_gene: TRBJ2-1; d_gene: TRBD1; v_gene: TRBV7-2
CDR3nt: TGTGCCAGCAGCTTTTCCGGGATAACTAACTATGGCTACACCTTC; CDR3aa: CASSFSGITNYGYTF; abundance: .; j_gene: TRBJ1-2; d_gene: .; v_gene: TRBV7-9
CDR3nt: TGTGCCAGTAGTATAGGACTAGCTTGGCATAGGGACCAGTACTTC; CDR3aa: CASSIGLAWHRDQYF; abundance: .; j_gene: TRBJ2-5; d_gene: TRBD2; v_gene: TRBV19
CDR3nt: TGTGCCAGCAGCCAACTGACAGGAGATACCTACGAGCAGTACTTC; CDR3aa: CASSQLTGDTYEQYF; abundance: .; j_gene: TRBJ2-7; d_gene: .; v_gene: TRBV11-2
CDR3nt: TGTGCCAGCAGCTTGTGGGGGGGAGGCTATGGCTACACCTTC; CDR3aa: CASSLWGGGYGYTF; abundance: .; j_gene: TRBJ1-2; d_gene: .; v_gene: TRBV5-4
CDR3nt: TGCGCCAGCAGCCGTCCAGGGGACCAAGAGACCCAGTACTTC; CDR3aa: CASSRPGDQETQYF; abundance: .; j_gene: TRBJ2-5; d_gene: .; v_gene: TRBV5-1
CDR3nt: TGCAGCGTTGAAGAATCGAGTTGGGAGCAGTTCTTC; CDR3aa: CSVEESSWEQFF; abundance: .; j_gene: TRBJ2-1; d_gene: .; v_gene: TRBV29-1
CDR3nt: TGCGCCAGCAGCCAAGGCCTAGTCGGGGGGGCACCAGATACGCAGTATTTT; CDR3aa: CASSQGLVGGAPDTQYF; abundance: few; j_gene: TRBJ2-3; d_gene: TRBD2; v_gene: TRBV4-3
CDR3nt: TGCGCCAGCAGTGACAGGGGATCAGGGGCTTTCTTT; CDR3aa: CASSDRGSGAFF; abundance: .; j_gene: TRBJ1-1; d_gene: .; v_gene: TRBV10-2
CDR3nt: TGTGCCAGCAGCTACAGGGGGATGGATGAGCAGTTCTTC; CDR3aa: CASSYRGMDEQFF; abundance: .; j_gene: TRBJ2-1; d_gene: TRBD1; v_gene: TRBV7-2
CDR3nt: TGTGCCAGCAGCACCGGACAGGCACCCCGAGAGACCCAGTACTTC; CDR3aa: CASSTGQAPRETQYF; abundance: .; j_gene: TRBJ2-5; d_gene: TRBD1; v_gene: TRBV11-2
CDR3nt: TGTGCCAGCAGCTCAGGGGACCCCTACGAGCAGTACTTC; CDR3aa: CASSSGDPYEQYF; abundance: .; j_gene: TRBJ2-7; d_gene: .; v_gene: TRBV7-9
CDR3nt: TGTGCCACCCAAAGACGGGGAACAGATACGCAGTATTTT; CDR3aa: CATQRRGTDTQYF; abundance: .; j_gene: TRBJ2-3; d_gene: .; v_gene: TRBV15
CDR3nt: TGTGCCAGCAGCGTCGGTCGCCTCACAGATACGCAGTATTTT; CDR3aa: CASSVGRLTDTQYF; abundance: .; j_gene: TRBJ2-3; d_gene: .; v_gene: TRBV7-2
CDR3nt: TGTGCCAGCAGCCTCCTGGAGGGTGGCTACACCTTC; CDR3aa: CASSLLEGGYTF; abundance: .; j_gene: TRBJ1-2; d_gene: .; v_gene: TRBV7-2
CDR3nt: TGTGCCAGCAGCTTCAGGGGCCCTGGAAACACCATATATTTT; CDR3aa: CASSFRGPGNTIYF; abundance: once; j_gene: TRBJ1-3; d_gene: .; v_gene: TRBV5-6
CDR3nt: TGCAGCGTTGGCGGCGGGACGAAGTCCTACAATGAGCAGTTCTTC; CDR3aa: CSVGGGTKSYNEQFF; abundance: .; j_gene: TRBJ2-1; d_gene: .; v_gene: TRBV29-1
CDR3nt: TGTGCCTGGACTGGAGACAGGGGAGAAAAACTGTTTTTT; CDR3aa: CAWTGDRGEKLFF; abundance: .; j_gene: TRBJ1-4; d_gene: TRBD1; v_gene: TRBV30